Below, 21 T cell receptor beta chains from the same sample are listed, as sequenced in a study of shared clonotypes between healthy human individuals. Assay: immunoSEQ multiplex PCR; the TCRdb copy retains only in-frame clones and omits some. The sample lists nearly 2 million clones; 85% to 95% were seen once. CD8 cells classed as naive were CD45RO-negative and positively selected for CCR7, excluding terminally differentiated effector memory CD45RA+ cells. Input material: naive CD8+ T cells sorted from blood. Source of these receptors: a man aged 18 to 29 in good health.

Note on this clone: In the same sample, other DNA sequences code for this CDR3. V and J are TRBV19 and TRBJ2-7; D is perhaps TRBD1 (6 bases). V was clipped by 2 bases and J by 0 bases, with 8 bases between them. This CDR3 contains 14 residues. From germline, CDR1 is LNHDA and CDR2 SQIVND (reference sequence). The CDR3 nucleotides are TGTGCCAGTAGTATAAGGGGGAGCTCCTACGAGCAGTACTTC. Translated: CASSIRGSSYEQYF.

The genes are TRBV5-1 and TRBJ1-1, with D unresolved. The germline V and J ends were trimmed by 0 bases and 7 bases, with 16 bases remaining between them. Germline loops: CDR1 SGHRS, CDR2 YFSETQ. The CDR3 contains 15 residues. This chain's CDR3 is CASSLVEGTPGEAFF. CDR3 sequence (DNA): TGCGCCAGCAGCTTGGTTGAAGGCACCCCAGGTGAAGCTTTCTTT.

The rearrangement uses TRBV6-5 and TRBJ2-1; 8 nucleotides line up with TRBD2. CDR1 MNHEY and CDR2 SVGAGI come from the germline V gene. This CDR3 is 15 amino acids long. V lost 5 bases, J lost 8 bases, and 11 bases stayed unmatched. DNA of the CDR3: TGTGCCAGCAGTGCGAGCGGGAGCCTGAGGGATGAGCAGTTCTTC. Its translation is CASSASGSLRDEQFF.

This clone was detected only once. This chain links TRBV9 with TRBJ2-5; D uncertain. Per germline, CDR1 SGDLS and CDR2 YYNGEE. The CDR3 is 16 residues long. V was trimmed by 3 bases and J by 5 bases, leaving 20 bases between them. This chain's CDR3 is CASSEDGDSLMETQYF. In DNA, the CDR3 is TGTGCCAGCAGCGAGGACGGTGATAGTTTAATGGAGACCCAGTACTTC.

The V gene is TRBV5-1, the J gene TRBJ2-1; D is ambiguous. Germline-derived CDR1 and CDR2 are SGHRS and YFSETQ. CDR3 length equals 15 residues. Trimming left V 0 bases short and J 5 bases short, with 12 bases between. CDR3 DNA: TGCGCCAGCAGCTTGGACCCCCCGGTCAACAATGAGCAGTTCTTC. This sequence encodes CASSLDPPVNNEQFF.

On this clone: Different DNA sequences within this sample yield the same CDR3. The V gene is TRBV7-9, the J gene TRBJ2-7; D remains unclear. The CDR3 is 13 residues long. Trimming took 4 bases from V and 3 from J, leaving 10 bases between them. Germline values: CDR1 SEHNR, CDR2 FQNEAQ (reference sequence). CDR3 nucleotides: TGTGCCAGCAGCTCCCCCGGGCTCTACGAGCAGTACTTC. Protein: CASSSPGLYEQYF.

The CDR3 nucleotides are TGTGCCAGCAGCATTGGGGGCACAGATACGCAGTATTTT. Its translation is CASSIGGTDTQYF. This chain uses TRBV13 with TRBJ2-3; D not certain. Germline V gene data show CDR1 as PRHDT and CDR2 as FYEKMQ (reference sequence). Trimming took 5 bases from V and 1 from J, leaving 7 bases between them. The CDR3 totals 13 residues.

The chain joins TRBV28 to TRBJ2-7; no reliable D call. V was trimmed by 3 bases and J by 3 bases, leaving 12 bases between them. Germline V gene sequence: CDR1 MDHEN, CDR2 SYDVKM. The CDR3 loop spans 14 amino acids. The chain's CDR3 is CASSFYISGYEQYF. The CDR3 nucleotides read TGTGCCAGCAGTTTTTACATCTCAGGCTACGAGCAGTACTTC.

The chain combines TRBV10-3 with TRBJ1-2; 7 nucleotides match TRBD1. Losses at the gene ends were 0 bases for V and 6 bases for J; bases not matched to a gene: 4. The CDR3 covers 14 residues. Germline CDR1 reads ENHRY; CDR2 reads SYGVKD. CDR3 in DNA: TGTGCCATCAGTGAGTCGGGCAGGGGGGATGGCTACACCTTC. Its translation: CAISESGRGDGYTF.

The chain combines TRBV11-2 with TRBJ2-1; D gene uncertain. The germline V and J ends were trimmed by 3 bases and 4 bases, with 13 bases remaining between them. Germline CDR1 and CDR2: SGHAT and FQNNGV. This CDR3 has 15 amino acids. CDR3 protein: CASSFLDGLYNEQFF. In DNA, the CDR3 is TGTGCCAGCAGCTTCCTGGACGGGCTATACAATGAGCAGTTCTTC.

The chain is built from TRBV10-2 and TRBJ1-5; the match to TRBD1 covers 8 bases. J gave up 5 bases and V 2 bases, and 8 bases lay outside the gene matches. Per the germline V gene, CDR1 is WSHSY and CDR2 is SAAADI. The CDR3 length is 16 residues. The CDR3 spells CASSEPTGVGHQPQHF. The CDR3 nucleotides are TGCGCCAGCAGTGAGCCGACAGGGGTCGGCCATCAGCCCCAGCATTTT.

The CDR3 DNA sequence: TGCGCCAGCAGCCAAGGGAGACCTAGCGCCTACAATGAGCAGTTCTTC. The encoded protein is CASSQGRPSAYNEQFF. The V and J genes are TRBV4-3 and TRBJ2-1, with D possibly matching TRBD2 (6 bases). Germline CDR1 and CDR2: LGHNA and YSLEER. V was trimmed by 1 base and J by 2 bases, leaving 12 bases between them. The CDR3 loop spans 16 amino acids.

This clone was detected only a few times. The same CDR3 also results from other DNA sequences found in this sample. The J gene is TRBJ2-5, the V gene TRBV13; D uncertain. The germline V gene encodes CDR1 PRHDT and CDR2 FYEKMQ (reference sequence). The CDR3 is made up of 12 amino acids. V lost 0 bases, J lost 5 bases, and 4 bases lay in between. CDR3: CASSLGLETQYF. CDR3 DNA: TGTGCCAGCAGCTTAGGCCTGGAGACCCAGTACTTC.

This clone was detected only once. This rearrangement joins TRBV15 to TRBJ2-7; D not certain. The V and J ends lost 0 bases and 1 base respectively, with 4 bases between them. CDR3 length equals 13 residues. Germline V lookup: CDR1 LNHNV, CDR2 YYDKDF (reference sequence). CDR3: CATSRDASYEQYF. CDR3 in DNA: TGTGCCACCAGCAGAGATGCGTCCTACGAGCAGTACTTC. The full variable domain, in which reference TRBV15 and TRBJ2-7 provide the parts outside the CDR3, is DAMVIQNPRYQVTQFGKPVTLSCSQTLNHNVMYWYQQKSSQAPKLLFHYYDKDFNNEADTPDNFQSRRPNTSFCFLDIRSPGLGDTAMYLCATSRDASYEQYFGPGTRLTVT.

V usage is TRBV5-1 and J usage is TRBJ1-2; a weak D match, TRBD1 (6 bases). The CDR3 extends over 15 amino acids. Trimming stripped 6 bases from V and 6 bases from J, with 21 bases between. In germline, CDR1 is SGHRS, CDR2 YFSETQ. CDR3: CASTKQGLPGNGYTF. CDR3 DNA sequence: TGCGCCAGCACCAAGCAGGGGCTACCTGGGAATGGCTACACCTTC.

This clone came up once. The chain couples TRBV6-1 to TRBJ2-1; perhaps TRBD1 as D (5 bases). Germline CDR1 is MNHNS and CDR2 is SASEGT. V lost 2 bases and J lost 9, with 17 bases in between. CDR3 length equals 15 residues. CDR3 nucleotide sequence: TGTGCCAGCAGTGAAACAAGGGCAGGGAAGGTTGAGCAGTTCTTC. Translation: CASSETRAGKVEQFF.

The chain has TRBV7-9 and TRBJ2-6; no clear D gene. Deletions cut 5 bases from V and 0 bases from J, with 11 bases between. The CDR3 covers 16 residues. The germline V gene has CDR1 SEHNR and CDR2 FQNEAQ (reference sequence). CDR3 in DNA: TGTGCCAGCAGCACCCCGACCTCCTCTGGGGCCAACGTCCTGACTTTC. Amino acids: CASSTPTSSGANVLTF.

The J gene is TRBJ1-6, the V gene TRBV6-5; TRBD1 aligns across 11 bases. Germline V gene data show CDR1 as MNHEY and CDR2 as SVGAGI. Germline trimming cut 4 bases from V and 10 bases from J; bases unmatched to any gene: 6. CDR3 size: 15 residues. The CDR3, as DNA: TGTGCCAGCAGTTCCGGACAGGGGGCGCGATCACCCCTCCACTTT. Protein sequence: CASSSGQGARSPLHF.

The chain employs TRBV13 and TRBJ1-1, with 8 bases matching TRBD1. The CDR3 covers 13 residues. The V segment lost 6 bases and the J segment 6 bases; nucleotides outside the gene matches: 6. CDR1 and CDR2 (germline): PRHDT, FYEKMQ (reference sequence). CDR3 loop: CASSLTGDAEAFF. The CDR3 region has the DNA TGTGCCAGCAGTTTGACAGGGGACGCTGAAGCTTTCTTT. Drawing the rest from reference TRBV13 and TRBJ1-1, the complete variable domain is AAGVIQSPRHLIKEKRETATLKCYPIPRHDTVYWYQQGPGQDPQFLISFYEKMQSDKGSIPDRFSAQQFSDYHSELNMSSLELGDSALYFCASSLTGDAEAFFGQGTRLTVV.

In the case of this clone: Additional DNA sequences in this sample encode the identical CDR3. The rearrangement uses TRBV9 and TRBJ2-1; D is ambiguous. Between the trimmed V and J ends, which lost 0 bases and 10 bases, there was a span of 8 bases. CDR1 is SGDLS, CDR2 YYNGEE, per germline. The CDR3 is 12 residues long. CDR3 region: CASSVGGAEQFF. DNA for the CDR3: TGTGCCAGCAGCGTAGGAGGCGCAGAGCAGTTCTTC.

This chain uses TRBV5-6 with TRBJ1-6, with 7 bases lining up with TRBD1. The CDR3 contains 16 residues. J was trimmed by 0 bases and V by 6 bases; bases with no gene match: 6. In germline, CDR1 is SGHDT, CDR2 YYEEEE. In DNA, the CDR3 is TGTGCCAGCAACCCAGGGGGGAGCTCCTATAATTCACCCCTCCACTTT. Encoded protein: CASNPGGSSYNSPLHF.